Sequencing of this T cell receptor (beta chain) was carried out in a study of T-cell reconstitution after alpha-beta-depleted transplantation in children. As it was prepared, the TCRbeta library received unique molecular identifiers. TCRdb analysed the PCR reads with MiXCR anew, one entry per CDR3 protein. Of around 580,000 distinct CDR3 sequences in the sample, roughly 30% were seen once. From germline, CDR1 is SGHRS and CDR2 YFSETQ. V lost 0 bases and J 7 bases, leaving 28 bases between the germline ends. The CDR3 totals 19 residues. The chain has TRBV5-1 and TRBJ2-5; tentatively, D is TRBD2 (6 bases). Specimen: PBMCs, collected before TCRalphabeta/CD19-depleted stem cell transplant. This clonotype originated in a boy under three years old with Wiskott-Aldrich syndrome, due to receive a stem cell transplant. The CDR3 bases are TGCGCCAGCAGCTTGGATCCAGGGTTATCGCGCGGGGACGGGGGGACCCAGTACTTC. It is translated as CASSLDPGLSRGDGGTQYF.